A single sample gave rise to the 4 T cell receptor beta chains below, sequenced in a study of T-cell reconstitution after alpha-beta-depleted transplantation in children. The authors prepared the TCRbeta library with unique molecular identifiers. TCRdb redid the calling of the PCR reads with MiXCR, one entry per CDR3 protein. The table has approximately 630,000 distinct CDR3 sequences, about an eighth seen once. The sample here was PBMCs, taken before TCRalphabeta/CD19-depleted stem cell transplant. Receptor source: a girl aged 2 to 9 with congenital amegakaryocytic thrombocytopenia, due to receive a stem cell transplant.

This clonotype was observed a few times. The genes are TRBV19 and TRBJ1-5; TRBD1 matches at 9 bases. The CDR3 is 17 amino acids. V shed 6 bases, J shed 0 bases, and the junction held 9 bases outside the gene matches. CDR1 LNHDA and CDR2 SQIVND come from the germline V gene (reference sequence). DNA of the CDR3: TGTGCCAGTAGCAAACCTCGGACAGGGGCTAGCAATCAGCCCCAGCATTTT. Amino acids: CASSKPRTGASNQPQHF.

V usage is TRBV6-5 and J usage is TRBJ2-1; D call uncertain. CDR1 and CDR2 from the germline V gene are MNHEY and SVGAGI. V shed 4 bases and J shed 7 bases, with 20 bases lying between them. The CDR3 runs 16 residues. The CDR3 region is CASSSPRLDRRNEQFF. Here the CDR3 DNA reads TGTGCCAGCAGTTCCCCCCGACTCGACCGACGAAATGAGCAGTTCTTC.

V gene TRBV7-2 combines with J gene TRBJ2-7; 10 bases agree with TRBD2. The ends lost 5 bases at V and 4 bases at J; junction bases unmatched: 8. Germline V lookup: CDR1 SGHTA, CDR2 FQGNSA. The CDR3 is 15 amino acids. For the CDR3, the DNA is TGTGCCAGCAGCCAGGGGGCTAGCGGGAGTTACGAGCAGTACTTC. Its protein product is CASSQGASGSYEQYF.

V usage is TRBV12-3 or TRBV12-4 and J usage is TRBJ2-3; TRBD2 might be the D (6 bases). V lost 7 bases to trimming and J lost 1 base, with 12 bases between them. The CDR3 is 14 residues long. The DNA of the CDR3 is TGTGCCAGCATCAGGAGGGCGGGCACAGATACGCAGTATTTT. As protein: CASIRRAGTDTQYF.